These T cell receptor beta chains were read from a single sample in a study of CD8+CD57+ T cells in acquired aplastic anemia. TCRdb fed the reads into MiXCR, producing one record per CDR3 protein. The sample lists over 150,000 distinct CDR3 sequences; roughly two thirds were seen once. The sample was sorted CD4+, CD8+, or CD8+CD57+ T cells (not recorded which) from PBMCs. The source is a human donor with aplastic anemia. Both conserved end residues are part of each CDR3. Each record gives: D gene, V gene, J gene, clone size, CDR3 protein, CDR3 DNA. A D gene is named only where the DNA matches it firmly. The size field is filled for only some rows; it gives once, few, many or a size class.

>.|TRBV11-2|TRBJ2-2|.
CASRHRGGAGTGELFF
TGTGCCAGCAGACACCGGGGAGGCGCGGGCACCGGGGAGCTGTTTTTT
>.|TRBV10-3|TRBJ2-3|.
CAISEPQGADTQYF
TGTGCCATCAGTGAGCCGCAGGGCGCAGATACGCAGTATTTT
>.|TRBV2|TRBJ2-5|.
CASSEGQPQETQYF
TGTGCCAGCAGTGAAGGGCAGCCCCAAGAGACCCAGTACTTC
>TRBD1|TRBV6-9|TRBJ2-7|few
CASRGDRDEQYF
TGTGCCAGCAGGGGGGACAGGGACGAGCAGTACTTC
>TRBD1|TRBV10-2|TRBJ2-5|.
CASSEAGGETQYF
TGCGCCAGCAGTGAGGCAGGGGGCGAGACCCAGTACTTC
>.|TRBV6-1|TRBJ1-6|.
CASSRSGEIGPLHF
TGTGCCAGCAGTAGATCAGGGGAAATTGGACCCCTCCACTTT
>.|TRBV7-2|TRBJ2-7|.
CASTQTQGPYEQYF
TGTGCCAGCACCCAAACTCAGGGGCCTTACGAGCAGTACTTC
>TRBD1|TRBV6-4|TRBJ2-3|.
CASSPLGTGSADTQYF
TGTGCCAGCAGTCCCCTGGGGACAGGGAGTGCAGATACGCAGTATTTT
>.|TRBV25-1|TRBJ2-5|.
CASSGRAGTQYF
TGTGCCAGCAGTGGCAGGGCAGGGACCCAGTACTTC
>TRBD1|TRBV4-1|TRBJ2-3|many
CASTTPGTGATDTQYF
TGCGCCAGCACCACCCCTGGGACAGGGGCCACAGATACGCAGTATTTT
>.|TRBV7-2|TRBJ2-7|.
CASSLAAGAIREQYF
TGTGCCAGCAGCTTAGCCGCAGGTGCCATCCGCGAGCAGTACTTC
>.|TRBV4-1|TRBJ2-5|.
CASSQEDGTETQYF
TGCGCCAGCAGCCAAGAAGATGGGACCGAGACCCAGTACTTC
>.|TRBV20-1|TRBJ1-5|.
CSANKGTQPQHF
TGCAGTGCTAATAAGGGTACTCAGCCCCAGCATTTT
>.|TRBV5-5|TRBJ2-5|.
CASSYSKKDMQETQYF
TGTGCCAGCAGTTACTCGAAAAAGGATATGCAAGAGACCCAGTACTTC
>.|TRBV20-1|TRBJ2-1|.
CSATPGRNNEQFF
TGCAGTGCTACCCCTGGAAGGAACAATGAGCAGTTCTTC